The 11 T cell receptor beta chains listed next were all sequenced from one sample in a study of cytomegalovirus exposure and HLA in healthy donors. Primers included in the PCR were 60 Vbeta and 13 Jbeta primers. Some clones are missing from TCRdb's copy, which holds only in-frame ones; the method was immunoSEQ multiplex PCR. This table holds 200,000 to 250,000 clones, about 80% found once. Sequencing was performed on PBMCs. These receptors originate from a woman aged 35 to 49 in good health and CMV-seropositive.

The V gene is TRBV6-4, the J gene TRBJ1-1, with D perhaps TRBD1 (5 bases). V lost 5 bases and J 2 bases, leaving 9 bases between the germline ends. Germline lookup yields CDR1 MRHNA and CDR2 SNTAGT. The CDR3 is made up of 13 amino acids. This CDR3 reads CASSLQDNTEAFF. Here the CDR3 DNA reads TGTGCCAGCAGTCTACAGGATAACACTGAAGCTTTCTTT.

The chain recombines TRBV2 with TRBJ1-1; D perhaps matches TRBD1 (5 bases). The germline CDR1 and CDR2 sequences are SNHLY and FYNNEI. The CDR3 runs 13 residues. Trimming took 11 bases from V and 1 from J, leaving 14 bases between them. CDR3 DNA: TGTGCCGGTACAGGACAACCGAACACTGAAGCTTTCTTT. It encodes CAGTGQPNTEAFF.

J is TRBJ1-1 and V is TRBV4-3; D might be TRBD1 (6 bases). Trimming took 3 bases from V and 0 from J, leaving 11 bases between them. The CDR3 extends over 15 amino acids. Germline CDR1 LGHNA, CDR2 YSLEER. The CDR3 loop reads CASSQDAGVNTEAFF. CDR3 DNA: TGCGCCAGCAGCCAGGACGCAGGGGTGAACACTGAAGCTTTCTTT.

In DNA, the CDR3 is TGTGCCAGTAGTATGAGGGAGAACACTGAAGCTTTCTTT. Its protein is CASSMRENTEAFF. The chain is built from TRBV19 and TRBJ1-1; the D is unclear. V dropped 3 bases and J dropped 1 base, with 6 bases sitting between them. Germline V gene sequence: CDR1 LNHDA, CDR2 SQIVND (reference sequence). The CDR3 is 13 amino acids.

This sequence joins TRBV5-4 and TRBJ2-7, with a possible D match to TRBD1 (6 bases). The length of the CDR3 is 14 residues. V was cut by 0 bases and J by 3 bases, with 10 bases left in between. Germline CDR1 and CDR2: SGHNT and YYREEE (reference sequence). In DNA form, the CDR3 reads TGTGCCAGCAGCTTGGTTGTAGGGGGCTACGAGCAGTACTTC. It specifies CASSLVVGGYEQYF.

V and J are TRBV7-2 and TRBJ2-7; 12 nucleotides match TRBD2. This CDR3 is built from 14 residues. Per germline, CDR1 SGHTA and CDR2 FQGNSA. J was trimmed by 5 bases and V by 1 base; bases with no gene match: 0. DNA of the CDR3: TGTGCCAGCAGCTTAGGGACTAGCGGGAACGAGCAGTACTTC. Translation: CASSLGTSGNEQYF. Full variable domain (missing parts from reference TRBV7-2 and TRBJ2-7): GAGVSQSPSNKVTEKGKDVELRCDPISGHTALYWYRQSLGQGLEFLIYFQGNSAPDKSGLPSDRFSAERTGGSVSTLTIQRTQQEDSAVYLCASSLGTSGNEQYFGPGTRLTVT.

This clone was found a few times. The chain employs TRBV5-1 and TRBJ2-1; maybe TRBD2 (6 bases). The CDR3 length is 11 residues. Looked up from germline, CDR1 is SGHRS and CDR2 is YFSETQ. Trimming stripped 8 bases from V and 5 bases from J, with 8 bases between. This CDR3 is CASRENNEQFF. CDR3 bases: TGCGCCAGTCGGGAGAACAATGAGCAGTTCTTC.

CDR3 nucleotide sequence: TGCGCCAGCAGCTTGGACCAAGGGGTTTACTATGGCTACACCTTC. It yields the protein CASSLDQGVYYGYTF. The V call is TRBV5-1, the J call TRBJ1-2, with D possibly being TRBD1 (5 bases). Germline V gene lookup returns CDR1 SGHRS and CDR2 YFSETQ. The ends were cut back, 0 bases at V and 3 bases at J, with 12 bases in the middle. CDR3 length equals 15 residues.

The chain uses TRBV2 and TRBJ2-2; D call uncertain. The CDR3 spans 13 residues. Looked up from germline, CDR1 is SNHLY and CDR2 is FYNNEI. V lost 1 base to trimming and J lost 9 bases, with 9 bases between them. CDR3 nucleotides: TGTGCCAGCAGTGAAGACCGAGTCTGGGAGCTGTTTTTT. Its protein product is CASSEDRVWELFF.

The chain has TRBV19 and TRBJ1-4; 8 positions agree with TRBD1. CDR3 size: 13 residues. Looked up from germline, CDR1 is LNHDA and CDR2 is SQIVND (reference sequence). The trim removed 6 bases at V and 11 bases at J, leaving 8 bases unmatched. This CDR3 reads CASSLGTGPKLFF. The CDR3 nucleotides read TGTGCCAGTAGCCTTGGGACAGGCCCGAAACTGTTTTTT.

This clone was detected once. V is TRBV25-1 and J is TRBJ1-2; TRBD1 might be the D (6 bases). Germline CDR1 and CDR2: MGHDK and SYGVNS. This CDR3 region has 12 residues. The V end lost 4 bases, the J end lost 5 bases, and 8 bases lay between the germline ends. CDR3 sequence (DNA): TGTGCCAGCAGTGTCAGGGGATATGGCTACACCTTC. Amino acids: CASSVRGYGYTF.